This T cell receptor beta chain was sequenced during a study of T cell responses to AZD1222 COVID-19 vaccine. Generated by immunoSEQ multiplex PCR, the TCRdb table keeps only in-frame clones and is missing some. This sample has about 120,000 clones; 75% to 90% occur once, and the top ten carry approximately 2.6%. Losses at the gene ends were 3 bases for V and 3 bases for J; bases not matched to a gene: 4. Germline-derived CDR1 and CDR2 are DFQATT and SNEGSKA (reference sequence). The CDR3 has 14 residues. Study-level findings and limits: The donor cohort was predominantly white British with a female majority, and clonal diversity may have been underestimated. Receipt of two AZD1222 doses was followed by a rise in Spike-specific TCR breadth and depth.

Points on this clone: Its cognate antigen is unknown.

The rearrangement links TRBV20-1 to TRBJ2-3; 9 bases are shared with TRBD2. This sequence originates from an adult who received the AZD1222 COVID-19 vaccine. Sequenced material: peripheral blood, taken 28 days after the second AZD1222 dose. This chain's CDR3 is CSASSGGGTDTQYF. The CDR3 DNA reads TGCAGTGCTAGTAGCGGGGGAGGGACAGATACGCAGTATTTT.